The 5 T cell receptor beta chains below all came from one sample that was sequenced in a study of response to subunit inactivated influenza vaccine. One entry per CDR3 protein results from TCRdb running MiXCR on the RT-PCR reads. The sample includes 650,000 to 850,000 distinct CDR3 sequences, approximately 14% of them seen just once. This sample comprised PBMCs from blood, obtained roughly 15 days before vaccination. These receptors were collected from a man aged 50 to 60 who received an inactivated influenza vaccine.

This chain links TRBV9 with TRBJ1-2; D is unresolved. Germline V gives CDR1 SGDLS, CDR2 YYNGEE. V was shortened by 3 bases and J by 6 bases, with 15 bases between the two germline ends. The CDR3 has 14 residues. The CDR3 DNA sequence: TGTGCCAGCAGCGCGACCGTGGGGTCTGATGGCTACACCTTC. Translated: CASSATVGSDGYTF.

The V and J genes are TRBV7-9 and TRBJ1-1, with D perhaps TRBD1 (6 bases). There are 16 residues in the CDR3. V was clipped by 5 bases and J by 0 bases, with 16 bases between them. Germline CDR1 reads SEHNR; CDR2 reads FQNEAQ (reference sequence). DNA of the CDR3: TGTGCCAGCAGCGCGTCGGGACACCCCATGAACACTGAAGCTTTCTTT. This sequence encodes CASSASGHPMNTEAFF.

Many counts were recorded for this clonotype. V gene TRBV4-2 combines with J gene TRBJ2-3; a weak D match, TRBD2 (5 bases). The CDR3 sequence is 15 residues long. Deletions cut 1 base from V and 0 bases from J, with 8 bases between. CDR1 is LGHNA, CDR2 YNFKEQ, per germline. In nucleotides, the CDR3 is TGTGCCAGCAGCCAAGTAGCGTCTAGCACAGATACGCAGTATTTT. The encoded protein is CASSQVASSTDTQYF.

This clonotype has only a few counts. The chain is built from TRBV11-2 and TRBJ1-2; TRBD1 matches 8 bases. The germline gives CDR1 SGHAT, CDR2 FQNNGV. The trim removed 5 bases at V and 6 bases at J, leaving 5 bases unmatched. The CDR3 runs to 13 residues. DNA of the CDR3: TGTGCCAGCAGCCCGACAGGGGTAGATGGCTACACCTTC. As protein: CASSPTGVDGYTF.

This clonotype showed up just a few times. This chain uses TRBV27 with TRBJ2-2; TRBD2 agrees at 13 bases. Germline assignment: CDR1 MNHEY and CDR2 SMNVEV (reference sequence). This CDR3 is 18 amino acids long. With 5 bases clipped from V and 6 bases from J, the junction kept 12 bases outside the gene matches. The CDR3 DNA sequence: TGTGCCAGCAGTGCCCTGGGAGGACTAGCGGGAGCGTCCGGGGAGCTGTTTTTT. It codes for CASSALGGLAGASGELFF.